These 13 T cell receptor beta chains came from one sample sequenced in a study of T cells in Graves' hyperthyroidism and ophthalmopathy. Amplification of TCR beta CDR3 regions was performed using RNA transcripts as template. Primed by the HTBI set, a first-round RT-PCR was run on the TCR CDR3. TCRdb ran MiXCR on the multiplex PCR reads and lists one entry per CDR3 protein. Of some 300,000 distinct CDR3 sequences in the sample, around a fifth were seen once. The sample comprised blood. Receptor source: a man aged 50-59 years with Graves' ophthalmopathy.

This clonotype was seen more than once but under ten times. The chain employs TRBV14 and TRBJ1-1; the D gene is possibly TRBD1 (6 bases). Germline V gives CDR1 SGHDN, CDR2 FVKESK. The V end lost 4 bases, the J end lost 0 bases, and 12 bases lay between the germline ends. The CDR3 has 15 residues. The CDR3 loop reads CASSPLGAMNTEAFF. Here the CDR3 DNA reads TGTGCCAGCAGCCCCCTGGGGGCGATGAACACTGAAGCTTTCTTT. The full variable domain, completed using reference TRBV14 and TRBJ1-1, is EAGVTQFPSHSVIEKGQTVTLRCDPISGHDNLYWYRRVMGKEIKFLLHFVKESKQDESGMPNNRFLAERTGGTYSTLKVQPAELEDSGVYFCASSPLGAMNTEAFFGQGTRLTVV.

The chain joins TRBV5-1 to TRBJ1-1; maybe TRBD1 (6 bases). There are 15 residues in the CDR3. Trimming shortened V by 4 bases and J by 1 base, and 14 bases separated the two germline ends. The V gene's germline CDR1 is SGHRS and CDR2 YFSETQ. The CDR3 sequence: CASSAERGENTEAFF. DNA of the CDR3: TGCGCCAGCAGCGCGGAGAGGGGGGAGAACACTGAAGCTTTCTTT.

The chain has TRBV20-1 and TRBJ2-3; possibly TRBD1 or TRBD2 for D (5 bases each). V shed 2 bases and J shed 0 bases, with 21 bases lying between them. The germline gives CDR1 DFQATT, CDR2 SNEGSKA (reference sequence). This CDR3 contains 18 residues. In DNA form, the CDR3 reads TGCAGTGCTAGACCCGTACCGGGGACGAGCCGGAGCACAGATACGCAGTATTTT. This translates into CSARPVPGTSRSTDTQYF.

The rearrangement links TRBV10-3 to TRBJ1-2, with D perhaps matching TRBD1 (5 bases). Deletions cut 0 bases from V and 2 bases from J, with 7 bases between. The CDR3 spans 14 residues. The germline V gene encodes CDR1 ENHRY and CDR2 SYGVKD. The CDR3 DNA reads as TGTGCCATCAGTGAGTCGAGGGGAAACTATGGCTACACCTTC. The encoded protein is CAISESRGNYGYTF.

The rearrangement joins TRBV10-3 to TRBJ1-2; the match to TRBD1 covers 7 bases. V was clipped by 6 bases and J by 3 bases; unmatched bases: 4. This CDR3 region has 13 residues. Germline CDR1 ENHRY, CDR2 SYGVKD. CDR3: CAIRDRWDYGYTF. CDR3 in DNA: TGTGCCATCAGGGACAGGTGGGACTATGGCTACACCTTC.

V gene TRBV6-1 combines with J gene TRBJ2-1, with 8 positions matching TRBD2. The CDR3 is made up of 16 amino acids. In germline, CDR1 is MNHNS, CDR2 SASEGT. After removal of 6 bases from V and 0 bases from J, the junction contained 7 bases not matched to a gene. For the CDR3, the DNA is TGTGCCAGCAGGGGGACTAGGGGCTCCTCCTACAATGAGCAGTTCTTC. This gives the protein CASRGTRGSSYNEQFF.

In its sample, this clonotype was seen a few times. The V gene is TRBV5-1, the J gene TRBJ2-2; D remains ambiguous. The CDR3 sequence is 15 residues long. With 4 bases removed from V and 5 bases from J, the gap between germline ends came to 15 bases. CDR1 and CDR2 from the germline V gene are SGHRS and YFSETQ. CDR3 sequence (DNA): TGCGCCAGCAGCCAGAGCTTGTCGGAGACCGGGGAGCTGTTTTTT. Protein product: CASSQSLSETGELFF. The full variable domain, completed using reference TRBV5-1 and TRBJ2-2, is KAGVTQTPRYLIKTRGQQVTLSCSPISGHRSVSWYQQTPGQGLQFLFEYFSETQRNKGNFPGRFSGRQFSNSRSEMNVSTLELGDSALYLCASSQSLSETGELFFGEGSRLTVL.

V usage is TRBV7-9 and J usage is TRBJ2-1, with D possibly TRBD2 on 6 matching bases. Trimming took 7 bases from V and 6 from J, leaving 22 bases between them. Germline loops: CDR1 SEHNR, CDR2 FQNEAQ (reference sequence). CDR3 length: 16 residues. CDR3 loop: CASILYSGGWGNEQFF. In DNA form, the CDR3 reads TGTGCCAGCATCCTCTATAGCGGAGGGTGGGGCAATGAGCAGTTCTTC.

The chain links TRBV20-1 to TRBJ2-7; TRBD1 agrees at 10 bases. CDR1 and CDR2 from the germline V gene are DFQATT and SNEGSKA (reference sequence). With 0 bases clipped from V and 2 bases from J, the junction kept 7 bases outside the gene matches. There are 16 residues in the CDR3. CDR3 sequence (DNA): TGCAGTGCTAGAGATGGCGGGGACAGGGGTACCTACGAGCAGTACTTC. It encodes CSARDGGDRGTYEQYF.

This clonotype was detected many times. The gene calls are TRBV12-3 or TRBV12-4 and TRBJ2-7; TRBD1 is a possible D gene (5 bases). The CDR3 totals 14 residues. Trimming took off 5 bases at V and 6 bases at J, with 17 bases between the two ends. CDR3 in DNA: TGTGCCAGCAGTCAAAGACCAGGGTATTCCGAGCAGTACTTC. It codes for CASSQRPGYSEQYF.

This clonotype has only a few counts. The chain links TRBV27 to TRBJ2-7; 9 nucleotides agree with TRBD2. The length of the CDR3 is 17 residues. Germline loops: CDR1 MNHEY, CDR2 SMNVEV (reference sequence). The trim removed 10 bases at V and 0 bases at J, leaving 16 bases unmatched. This CDR3 reads CATSDGGRVIFSYEQYF. In DNA form, the CDR3 reads TGTGCCACCTCAGACGGCGGGAGGGTTATTTTCTCCTACGAGCAGTACTTC.

This sequence joins TRBV29-1 and TRBJ2-5; D unresolved. Trimming removed 0 bases from V and 5 bases from J, with 13 bases in between. CDR3 length: 14 residues. Germline V gene lookup returns CDR1 SQVTM and CDR2 ANQGSEA. The CDR3 sequence: CSVEEILGRETQYF. CDR3 DNA: TGCAGCGTTGAAGAAATCCTCGGCAGGGAGACCCAGTACTTC.

The CDR3 coding sequence is TGTGCCAGTAGTATTTCCGGGACAGGGGAATACGAGCAGTACTTC. Its translation: CASSISGTGEYEQYF. The gene calls are TRBV19 and TRBJ2-7, with 10 bases fitting TRBD1. V dropped 3 bases and J dropped 4; count of bases not matched to a gene: 6. This CDR3 is 15 amino acids long. Germline V CDR1 and CDR2: LNHDA, SQIVND (reference sequence).